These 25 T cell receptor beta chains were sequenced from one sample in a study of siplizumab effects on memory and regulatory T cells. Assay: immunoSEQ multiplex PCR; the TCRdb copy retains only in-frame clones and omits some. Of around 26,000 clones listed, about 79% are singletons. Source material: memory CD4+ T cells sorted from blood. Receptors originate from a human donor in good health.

The CDR3 DNA reads as TGCGCCAGCGGCCGGTCGCGGGGACGAGATACGCAGTATTTT. Encoded protein: CASGRSRGRDTQYF. This chain connects TRBV10-2 to TRBJ2-3; a weak D match, TRBD2 (6 bases). The CDR3 runs 14 residues. Trimming cost V 8 bases and J 5 bases, with 17 bases left between them. The germline CDR1 and CDR2 sequences are WSHSY and SAAADI.

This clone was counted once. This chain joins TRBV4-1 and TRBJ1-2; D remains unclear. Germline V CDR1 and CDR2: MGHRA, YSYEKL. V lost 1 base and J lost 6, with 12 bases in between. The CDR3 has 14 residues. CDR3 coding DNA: TGCGCCAGCAGCCAAGCCGGCAGGAGGGATGGCTACACCTTC. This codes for CASSQAGRRDGYTF.

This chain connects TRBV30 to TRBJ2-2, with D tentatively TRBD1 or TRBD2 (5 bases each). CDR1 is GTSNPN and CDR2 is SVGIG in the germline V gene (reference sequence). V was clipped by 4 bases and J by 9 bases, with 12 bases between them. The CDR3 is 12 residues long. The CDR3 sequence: CAWISQGRELFF. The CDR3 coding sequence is TGTGCCTGGATATCGCAGGGACGGGAGCTGTTTTTT.

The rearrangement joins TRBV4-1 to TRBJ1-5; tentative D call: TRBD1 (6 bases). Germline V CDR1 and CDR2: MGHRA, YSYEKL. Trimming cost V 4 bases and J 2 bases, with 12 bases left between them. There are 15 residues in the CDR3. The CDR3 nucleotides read TGCGCCAGCAGCCCCCCCCCAGGGGGCAATCAGCCCCAGCATTTT. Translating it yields CASSPPPGGNQPQHF.

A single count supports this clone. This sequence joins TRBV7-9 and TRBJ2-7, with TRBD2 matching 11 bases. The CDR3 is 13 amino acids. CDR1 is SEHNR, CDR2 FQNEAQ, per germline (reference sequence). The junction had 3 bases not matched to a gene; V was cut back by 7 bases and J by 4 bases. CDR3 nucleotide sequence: TGTGCCAGCAACCTAGCGGGAGGTTACGAGCAGTACTTC. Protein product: CASNLAGGYEQYF. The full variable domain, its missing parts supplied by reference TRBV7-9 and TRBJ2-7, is DTGVSQNPRHKITKRGQNVTFRCDPISEHNRLYWYRQTLGQGPEFLTYFQNEAQLEKSRLLSDRFSAERPKGSFSTLEIQRTEQGDSAMYLCASNLAGGYEQYFGPGTRLTVT.

DNA for the CDR3: TGTGCCAGCAGTGAGGGGCTAGCGGGAGGCCTGGGGACAGATACGCAGTATTTT. Translating it yields CASSEGLAGGLGTDTQYF. V is TRBV6-1 and J is TRBJ2-3, with 11 bases matching TRBD2. Trimming took 3 bases from V and 3 from J; bases not matched to a gene: 11. The CDR3 spans 18 residues. Germline assignment: CDR1 MNHNS and CDR2 SASEGT.

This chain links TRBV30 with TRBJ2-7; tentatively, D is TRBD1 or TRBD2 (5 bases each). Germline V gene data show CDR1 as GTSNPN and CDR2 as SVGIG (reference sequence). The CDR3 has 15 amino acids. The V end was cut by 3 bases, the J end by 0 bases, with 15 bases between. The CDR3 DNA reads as TGTGCCTGGAGGAACTCCGGGACGGTCTCCTACGAGCAGTACTTC. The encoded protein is CAWRNSGTVSYEQYF.

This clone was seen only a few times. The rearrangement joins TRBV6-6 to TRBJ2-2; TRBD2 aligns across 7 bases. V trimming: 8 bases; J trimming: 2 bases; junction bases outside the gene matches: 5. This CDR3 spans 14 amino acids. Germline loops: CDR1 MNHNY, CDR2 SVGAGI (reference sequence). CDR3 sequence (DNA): TGTGCCAGCTTAGCGGGCATAAACACCGGGGAGCTGTTTTTT. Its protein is CASLAGINTGELFF.

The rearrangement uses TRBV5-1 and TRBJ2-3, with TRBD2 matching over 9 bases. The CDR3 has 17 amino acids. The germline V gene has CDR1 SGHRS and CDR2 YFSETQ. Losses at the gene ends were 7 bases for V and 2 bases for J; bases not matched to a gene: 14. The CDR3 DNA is TGCGCCAGCTCCCCCGGTAGCGGGAGTGGTCCCACAGATACGCAGTATTTT. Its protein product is CASSPGSGSGPTDTQYF.

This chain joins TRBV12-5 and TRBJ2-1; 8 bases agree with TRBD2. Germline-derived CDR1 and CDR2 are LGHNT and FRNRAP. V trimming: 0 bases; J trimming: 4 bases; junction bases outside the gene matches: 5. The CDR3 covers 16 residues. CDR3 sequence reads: CASGLVLTSGYNEQFF. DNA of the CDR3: TGTGCTAGTGGTTTGGTACTCACTAGCGGATACAATGAGCAGTTCTTC.

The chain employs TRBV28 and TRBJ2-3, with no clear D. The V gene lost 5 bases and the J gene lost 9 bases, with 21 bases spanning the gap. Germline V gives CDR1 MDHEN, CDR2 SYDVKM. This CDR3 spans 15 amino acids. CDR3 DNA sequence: TGTGCCAGCAGTCCCTTGTACCGTGGGCGGCGAACGCAGTATTTT. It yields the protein CASSPLYRGRRTQYF.

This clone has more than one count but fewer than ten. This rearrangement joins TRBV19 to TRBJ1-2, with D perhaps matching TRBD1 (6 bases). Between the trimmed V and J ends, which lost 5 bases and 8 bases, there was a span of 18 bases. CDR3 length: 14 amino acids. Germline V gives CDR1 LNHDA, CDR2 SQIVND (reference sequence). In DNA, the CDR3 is TGTGCCAGTAGTTCCCGCGACAGGCAAGGGGGCTACACCTTC. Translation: CASSSRDRQGGYTF.

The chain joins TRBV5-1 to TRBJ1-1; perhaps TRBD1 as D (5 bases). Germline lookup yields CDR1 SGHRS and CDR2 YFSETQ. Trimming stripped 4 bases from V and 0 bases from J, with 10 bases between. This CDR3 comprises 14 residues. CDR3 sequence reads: CASSAGLLNTEAFF. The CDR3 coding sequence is TGCGCCAGCAGCGCGGGACTCCTGAACACTGAAGCTTTCTTT.

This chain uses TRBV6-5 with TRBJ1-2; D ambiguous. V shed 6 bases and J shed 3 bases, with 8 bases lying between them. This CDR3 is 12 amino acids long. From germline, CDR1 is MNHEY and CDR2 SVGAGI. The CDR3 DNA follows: TGTGCCAGCAGGGACGGGGACTATGGCTACACCTTC. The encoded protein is CASRDGDYGYTF.

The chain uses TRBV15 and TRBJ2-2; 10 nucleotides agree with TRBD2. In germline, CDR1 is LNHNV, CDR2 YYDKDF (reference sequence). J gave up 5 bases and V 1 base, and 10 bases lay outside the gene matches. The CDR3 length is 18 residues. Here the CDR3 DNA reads TGTGCCACCAGCAGAGTTGCTAGCGGGAGCGCAAGGACCGGGGAGCTGTTTTTT. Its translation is CATSRVASGSARTGELFF.

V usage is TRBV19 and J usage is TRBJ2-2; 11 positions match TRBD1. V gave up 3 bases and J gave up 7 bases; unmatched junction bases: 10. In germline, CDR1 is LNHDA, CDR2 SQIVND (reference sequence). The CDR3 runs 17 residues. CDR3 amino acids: CASSIDRTGGLGGELFF. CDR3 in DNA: TGTGCCAGTAGTATCGATAGGACAGGGGGCCTTGGCGGGGAGCTGTTTTTT.

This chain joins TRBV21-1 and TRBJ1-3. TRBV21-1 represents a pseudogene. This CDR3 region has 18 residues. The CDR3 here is CASSKWKRVSTSGNTIYF. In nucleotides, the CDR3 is TGTGCCAGCAGCAAATGGAAGAGGGTCTCCACCTCTGGAAACACCATATATTTT.

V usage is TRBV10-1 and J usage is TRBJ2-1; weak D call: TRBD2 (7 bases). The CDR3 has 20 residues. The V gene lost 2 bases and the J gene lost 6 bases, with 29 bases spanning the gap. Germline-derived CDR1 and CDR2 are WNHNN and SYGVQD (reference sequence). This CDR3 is CASSEHFRASGSPRGNEQFF. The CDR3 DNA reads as TGCGCCAGCAGTGAGCACTTCCGGGCTAGCGGCTCGCCCAGGGGCAATGAGCAGTTCTTC.

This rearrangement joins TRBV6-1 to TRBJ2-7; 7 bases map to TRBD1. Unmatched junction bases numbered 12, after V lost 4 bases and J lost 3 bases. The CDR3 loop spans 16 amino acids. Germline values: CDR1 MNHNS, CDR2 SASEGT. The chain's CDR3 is CASSGRGQKSIYEQYF. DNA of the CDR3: TGTGCCAGCAGTGGTCGGGGACAGAAATCTATCTACGAGCAGTACTTC.

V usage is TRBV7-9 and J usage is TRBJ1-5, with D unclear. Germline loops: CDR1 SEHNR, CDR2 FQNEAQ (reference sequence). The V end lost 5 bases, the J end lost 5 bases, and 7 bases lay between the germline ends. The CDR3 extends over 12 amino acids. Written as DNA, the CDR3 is TGTGCCAGCAGCCTAGACGATCAGCCCCAGCATTTT. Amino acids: CASSLDDQPQHF. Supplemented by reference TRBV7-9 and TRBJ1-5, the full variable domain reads DTGVSQNPRHKITKRGQNVTFRCDPISEHNRLYWYRQTLGQGPEFLTYFQNEAQLEKSRLLSDRFSAERPKGSFSTLEIQRTEQGDSAMYLCASSLDDQPQHFGDGTRLSIL.

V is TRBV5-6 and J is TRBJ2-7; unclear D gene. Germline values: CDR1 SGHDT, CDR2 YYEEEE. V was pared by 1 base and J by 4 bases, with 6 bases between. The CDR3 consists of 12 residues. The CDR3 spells CASSLPGYEQYF. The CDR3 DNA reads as TGTGCCAGCAGCTTGCCCGGGTACGAGCAGTACTTC.

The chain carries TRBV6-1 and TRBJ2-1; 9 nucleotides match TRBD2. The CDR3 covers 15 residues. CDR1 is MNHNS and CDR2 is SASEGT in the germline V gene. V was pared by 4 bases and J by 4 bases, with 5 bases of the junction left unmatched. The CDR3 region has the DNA TGTGCCAGCAGTGTGCTAGCGGGATCGTACAATGAGCAGTTCTTC. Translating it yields CASSVLAGSYNEQFF.

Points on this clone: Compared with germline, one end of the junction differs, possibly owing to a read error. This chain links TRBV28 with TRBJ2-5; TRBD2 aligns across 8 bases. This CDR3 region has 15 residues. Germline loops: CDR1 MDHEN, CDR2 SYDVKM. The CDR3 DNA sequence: TGTGCCAGCTGCATTTCCGGACTAGCACAAGGGACCCAGTACTTC. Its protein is CASCISGLAQGTQYF.

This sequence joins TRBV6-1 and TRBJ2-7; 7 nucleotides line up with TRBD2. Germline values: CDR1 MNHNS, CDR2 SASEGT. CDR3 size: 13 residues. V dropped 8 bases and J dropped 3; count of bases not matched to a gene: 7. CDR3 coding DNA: TGTGCCAGCCGACTAGCCGATGACTACGAGCAGTACTTC. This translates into CASRLADDYEQYF.

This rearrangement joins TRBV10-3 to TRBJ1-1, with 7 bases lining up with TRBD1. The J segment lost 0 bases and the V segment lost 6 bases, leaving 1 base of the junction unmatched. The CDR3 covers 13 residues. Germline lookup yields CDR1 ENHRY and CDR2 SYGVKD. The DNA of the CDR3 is TGTGCCATCAGAGGGGGCTTGAACACTGAAGCTTTCTTT. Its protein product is CAIRGGLNTEAFF.